The 25 T cell receptor beta chains presented below share a single source sample, sequenced in a study of cytomegalovirus exposure and HLA in healthy donors. PCR employed 60 Vbeta and 13 Jbeta primers. Sequencing used immunoSEQ multiplex PCR; TCRdb keeps in-frame clones, though not all of them. Here the sample table reports more than 95,000 clones. The sample consisted of PBMCs. The receptors originated from a man aged 35 to 55 in good health and CMV-seronegative.

The CDR3 is CASSLGGAGGNSPLHF. In nucleotides, the CDR3 is TGCGCCAGCAGCCTCGGGGGGGCAGGCGGGAATTCACCCCTCCACTTT. The chain couples TRBV5-1 to TRBJ1-6; D is possibly TRBD1 (6 bases). V dropped 4 bases and J dropped 7 bases, with 18 bases sitting between them. This CDR3 contains 16 residues. The germline gives CDR1 SGHRS, CDR2 YFSETQ.

The chain uses TRBV11-3 and TRBJ2-7; D is possibly TRBD1 (5 bases). V lost 4 bases and J 4 bases, leaving 14 bases between the germline ends. The CDR3 consists of 14 residues. The germline CDR1 and CDR2 sequences are SGHNT and YENEEA. The CDR3 is CASSSREILYEQYF. The DNA of the CDR3 is TGTGCCAGCAGCTCCAGGGAAATCCTATACGAGCAGTACTTC.

The rearrangement links TRBV30 to TRBJ1-1; the D gene is possibly TRBD1 (6 bases). Germline V gives CDR1 GTSNPN, CDR2 SVGIG (reference sequence). The V end was cut by 5 bases, the J end by 1 base, with 17 bases between. This CDR3 region has 15 residues. The CDR3 protein is CAWGWGGAKNTEAFF. The CDR3 bases are TGTGCCTGGGGATGGGGGGGGGCGAAGAACACTGAAGCTTTCTTT.

This chain joins TRBV10-2 and TRBJ2-3, with a weak D call TRBD2 (6 bases). This CDR3 is 13 amino acids long. Trimming stripped 4 bases from V and 6 bases from J, with 11 bases between. The germline V gene encodes CDR1 WSHSY and CDR2 SAAADI. DNA of the CDR3: TGCGCCAGCAGTGGGTGGAGGGCGGATACGCAGTATTTT. Translation gives CASSGWRADTQYF.

V usage is TRBV29-1 and J usage is TRBJ2-5; D call uncertain. This CDR3 is 12 amino acids long. V was clipped by 3 bases and J by 2 bases, with 7 bases between them. In germline, CDR1 is SQVTM, CDR2 ANQGSEA. The CDR3 spells CSVDRIQETQYF. The CDR3 DNA sequence: TGCAGCGTTGACAGAATTCAAGAGACCCAGTACTTC.

The chain combines TRBV6-6 with TRBJ1-1; 7 nucleotides line up with TRBD1. The V gene's germline CDR1 is MNHNY and CDR2 SVGAGI (reference sequence). Losses at the gene ends were 5 bases for V and 3 bases for J; bases not matched to a gene: 12. This CDR3 region has 16 residues. CDR3 sequence (DNA): TGTGCCAGCAGTAACCGAGAGGGGGCGCGGGACACTGAAGCTTTCTTT. As protein: CASSNREGARDTEAFF.

This chain joins TRBV6-5 and TRBJ1-1; 8 bases match TRBD1. The CDR3 length is 15 residues. Germline assignment: CDR1 MNHEY and CDR2 SVGAGI. With 6 bases clipped from V and 7 bases from J, the junction kept 13 bases outside the gene matches. CDR3 nucleotide sequence: TGTGCCAGCAGCCTCTCCGGGACAGGAGGACTTGAAGCTTTCTTT. The encoded protein is CASSLSGTGGLEAFF.

CDR3 amino acids: CASGQGLNTEAFF. The CDR3 DNA sequence: TGTGCCAGCGGACAGGGTCTCAACACTGAAGCTTTCTTT. The rearrangement uses TRBV7-2 and TRBJ1-1; 8 bases are shared with TRBD1. V trimming: 8 bases; J trimming: 2 bases; junction bases outside the gene matches: 4. Germline CDR1 SGHTA, CDR2 FQGNSA. This CDR3 region has 13 residues.

A word on this clone: Other DNA sequences within the sample encode an identical CDR3. The genes are TRBV5-1 and TRBJ2-1, with D maybe TRBD2 (5 bases). The CDR3 length is 12 residues. V lost 2 bases to trimming and J lost 6 bases, with 6 bases between them. CDR1 is SGHRS, CDR2 YFSETQ, per germline. CDR3 nucleotide sequence: TGCGCCAGCAGCTTCGCGGGCAATGAGCAGTTCTTC. Translation gives CASSFAGNEQFF.

The chain has TRBV25-1 and TRBJ2-7, with no clear D. The V and J ends lost 3 bases and 6 bases respectively, with 12 bases between them. The germline V gene encodes CDR1 MGHDK and CDR2 SYGVNS. This CDR3 has 13 residues. The CDR3 loop reads CASSDRISGEQYF. The CDR3 DNA is TGTGCCAGCAGTGACAGGATCTCAGGCGAGCAGTACTTC.

CDR3 nucleotide sequence: TGCGCCAGCAGCTTTTCGGGAACCTCGCGTGGGGAGACCCAGTACTTC. This translates into CASSFSGTSRGETQYF. The chain carries TRBV5-1 and TRBJ2-5; D possibly corresponds to TRBD2 (5 bases). CDR1 SGHRS and CDR2 YFSETQ come from the germline V gene. CDR3 size: 16 residues. V was shortened by 2 bases and J by 5 bases, with 19 bases between the two germline ends.

The CDR3 is CASSSRTANYGYTF. CDR3 bases: TGTGCCAGCAGCTCAAGGACAGCCAACTATGGCTACACCTTC. This chain connects TRBV7-2 to TRBJ1-2, with D maybe TRBD1 (6 bases). The CDR3 covers 14 residues. CDR1 and CDR2 from the germline V gene are SGHTA and FQGNSA. V was clipped by 4 bases and J by 2 bases, with 11 bases between them.

The rearrangement joins TRBV4-1 to TRBJ2-7; 9 bases are a match to TRBD1. CDR3 length: 18 residues. Germline V CDR1 and CDR2: MGHRA, YSYEKL. With V trimmed by 1 base and J by 2 bases, 12 bases remained unmatched. The CDR3 region has the DNA TGCGCCAGCAGCCAAGTGACCATCCACCGGGACAGGGCCTACGAGCAGTACTTC. This sequence encodes CASSQVTIHRDRAYEQYF.

The V and J genes are TRBV10-3 and TRBJ2-5; 7 bases agree with TRBD2. Germline V gene sequence: CDR1 ENHRY, CDR2 SYGVKD. The CDR3 spans 13 residues. V lost 8 bases and J lost 2; bases outside the gene matches: 5. The DNA for the CDR3 is TGTGCCATCTCCCGGGGGGTTCAAGAGACCCAGTACTTC. This encodes CAISRGVQETQYF.

The genes are TRBV7-3 and TRBJ2-1, with 7 bases matching TRBD1. J was trimmed by 4 bases and V by 4 bases; bases with no gene match: 13. Germline loops: CDR1 SGHTA, CDR2 FQGTGA. This CDR3 has 17 residues. DNA of the CDR3: TGTGCCAGCAGCTCAAGGGGGCGGAGCCTCGGTTACAATGAGCAGTTCTTC. The encoded protein is CASSSRGRSLGYNEQFF. Based on the CDR3 plus reference TRBV7-3 and TRBJ2-1, the full variable domain is GAGVSQTPSNKVTEKGKYVELRCDPISGHTALYWYRQSLGQGPEFLIYFQGTGAADDSGLPNDRFFAVRPEGSVSTLKIQRTERGDSAVYLCASSSRGRSLGYNEQFFGPGTRLTVL.

The chain employs TRBV25-1 and TRBJ1-2; D gene ambiguous. CDR3 length: 12 amino acids. The V and J ends lost 7 bases and 7 bases respectively, with 13 bases between them. The germline V gene has CDR1 MGHDK and CDR2 SYGVNS. CDR3 nucleotide sequence: TGTGCCAGCACGCGGGGTGTAGGTGGCTACACCTTC. Translated, it gives CASTRGVGGYTF.

This chain joins TRBV6-5 and TRBJ1-1; D gene uncertain. This CDR3 contains 11 residues. Germline CDR1 and CDR2: MNHEY and SVGAGI. V shed 8 bases and J shed 3 bases, with 7 bases lying between them. The CDR3 is CASRRDTEAFF. The CDR3 region has the DNA TGTGCCAGCCGGAGGGACACTGAAGCTTTCTTT.

This chain joins TRBV6-5 and TRBJ1-1, with 9 bases fitting TRBD1. Germline assignment: CDR1 MNHEY and CDR2 SVGAGI. Germline trimming cut 6 bases from V and 4 bases from J; bases unmatched to any gene: 3. The CDR3 runs to 13 residues. The CDR3 DNA reads as TGTGCCAGCAGGGACAGGGGCAGCACTGAAGCTTTCTTT. As protein: CASRDRGSTEAFF.

The chain has TRBV15 and TRBJ2-2; 7 positions match TRBD2. Germline assignment: CDR1 LNHNV and CDR2 YYDKDF (reference sequence). The CDR3 covers 16 residues. With V trimmed by 3 bases and J by 6 bases, 10 bases remained unmatched. The CDR3 nucleotides are TGTGCCACCAGCAGTTATACGGGAGGCGATTCCGGGGAGCTGTTTTTT. It codes for CATSSYTGGDSGELFF.

The chain has TRBV7-2 and TRBJ1-2; D remains unclear. Germline CDR1 and CDR2: SGHTA and FQGNSA. The CDR3 totals 15 residues. The V gene lost 5 bases and the J gene lost 2 bases, with 15 bases spanning the gap. The CDR3 DNA follows: TGTGCCAGCAGCCCAAGTGAGGCGGGGAACTATGGCTACACCTTC. Its protein is CASSPSEAGNYGYTF.

The chain uses TRBV27 and TRBJ1-5; tentatively, D is TRBD1 (6 bases). CDR3 size: 15 residues. CDR1 and CDR2 from the germline V gene are MNHEY and SMNVEV (reference sequence). V lost 2 bases to trimming and J lost 1 base, with 9 bases between them. This CDR3 reads CASSLEGGSNQPQHF. The CDR3 DNA sequence: TGTGCCAGCAGTTTAGAGGGGGGGAGCAATCAGCCCCAGCATTTT.

V is TRBV6-1 and J is TRBJ2-3; a possible D gene is TRBD2 (7 bases). The germline CDR1 and CDR2 sequences are MNHNS and SASEGT. V shed 1 base and J shed 5 bases, with 19 bases lying between them. This CDR3 has 17 residues. DNA for the CDR3: TGTGCCAGCAGTGAAGTTTGGGGGGGCGGGATTGGAGATACGCAGTATTTT. It translates to CASSEVWGGGIGDTQYF.

The J gene is TRBJ1-1, the V gene TRBV6-1; 7 nucleotides align to TRBD1. CDR1 and CDR2 from the germline V gene are MNHNS and SASEGT. The CDR3 contains 15 residues. The V and J ends lost 2 bases and 4 bases, in that order; junction bases with no gene match: 7. The DNA of the CDR3 is TGTGCCAGCAGTGAAATAGGGGGCTGGGGCACTGAAGCTTTCTTT. Translation: CASSEIGGWGTEAFF.

The V call is TRBV5-1, the J call TRBJ1-1; 8 bases map to TRBD1. CDR1 SGHRS and CDR2 YFSETQ come from the germline V gene. The ends lost 2 bases at V and 4 bases at J; junction bases unmatched: 4. The CDR3 covers 14 residues. The CDR3 coding sequence is TGCGCCAGCAGCTTAGACAGGGGCGGCACTGAAGCTTTCTTT. Amino acids: CASSLDRGGTEAFF.

The gene calls are TRBV4-2 and TRBJ2-3; D perhaps matches TRBD1 (6 bases). There are 12 residues in the CDR3. The germline V gene encodes CDR1 LGHNA and CDR2 YNFKEQ. Trimming left V 4 bases short and J 6 bases short, with 8 bases between. The CDR3 bases are TGTGCCAGCAGCCTCCAGGGGGATACGCAGTATTTT. This encodes CASSLQGDTQYF.